This T cell receptor beta chain originates from a study of cytomegalovirus exposure and HLA in healthy donors. The V and J ends lost 6 bases and 5 bases respectively, with 5 bases between them. CDR3 size: 10 residues. Germline CDR1 is DFQATT and CDR2 is SNEGSKA (reference sequence). The PCR contained 60 Vbeta and 13 Jbeta primers. The protocol was immunoSEQ multiplex PCR, while the TCRdb copy is restricted to in-frame clones and leaves out a portion. The sample records roughly 150,000 clones, around four fifths being singletons. Specimen: PBMCs. The TCR comes from a man younger than 40 in good health. The chain uses TRBV20-1 and TRBJ2-1, with unresolved D. CDR3 region: CSAQNNEQFF. CDR3 nucleotide sequence: TGCAGTGCACAGAACAATGAGCAGTTCTTC.